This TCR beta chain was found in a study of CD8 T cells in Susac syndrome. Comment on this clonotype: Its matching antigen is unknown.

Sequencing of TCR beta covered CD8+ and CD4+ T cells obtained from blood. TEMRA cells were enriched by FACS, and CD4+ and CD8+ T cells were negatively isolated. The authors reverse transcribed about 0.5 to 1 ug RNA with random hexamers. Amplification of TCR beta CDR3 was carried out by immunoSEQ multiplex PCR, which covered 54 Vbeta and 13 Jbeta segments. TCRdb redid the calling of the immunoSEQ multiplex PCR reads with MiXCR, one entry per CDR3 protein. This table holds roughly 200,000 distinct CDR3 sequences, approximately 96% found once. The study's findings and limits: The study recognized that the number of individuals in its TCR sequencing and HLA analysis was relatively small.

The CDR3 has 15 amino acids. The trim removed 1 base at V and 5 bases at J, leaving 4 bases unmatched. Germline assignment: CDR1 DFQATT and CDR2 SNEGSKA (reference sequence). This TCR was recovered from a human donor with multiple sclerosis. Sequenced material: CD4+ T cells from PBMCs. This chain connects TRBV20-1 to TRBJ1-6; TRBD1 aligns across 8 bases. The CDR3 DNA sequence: TGCAGTGCTAGAGGACCGGGACAGGATAATTCACCCCTCCACTTT. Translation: CSARGPGQDNSPLHF.